What follows are 17 T cell receptor beta chains derived from one specimen sequenced in a study of blood T cell repertoires in COVID-19. Method: immunoSEQ multiplex PCR; TCRdb's copy keeps in-frame clones and lacks some. Of around 250,000 clones in the sample, less than 85% were seen once. The sample comprised peripheral blood. Receptors originate from a woman between 18 and 29 years old with acute or convalescent COVID-19.

The J gene is TRBJ2-1, the V gene TRBV6-6; 11 positions agree with TRBD2. The CDR3 sequence is 15 residues long. The V gene end was trimmed by 4 bases and the J gene end by 9 bases; junction bases not matched to a gene: 8. CDR1 is MNHNY, CDR2 SVGAGI, per germline (reference sequence). This CDR3 reads CASSLTSGVPAEQFF. The CDR3 DNA follows: TGTGCCAGCAGTTTGACTAGCGGGGTACCTGCTGAGCAGTTCTTC.

The genes are TRBV14 and TRBJ2-7; tentatively, D is TRBD1 (6 bases). Germline V gene sequence: CDR1 SGHDN, CDR2 FVKESK. Between the trimmed V and J ends, which lost 1 base and 1 base, there was a span of 8 bases. The CDR3 has 14 amino acids. The CDR3 reads CASSQGQGSYEQYF. The CDR3 DNA follows: TGTGCCAGCAGCCAAGGTCAGGGGTCCTACGAGCAGTACTTC. The whole variable domain, filled in from reference TRBV14 and TRBJ2-7, reads EAGVTQFPSHSVIEKGQTVTLRCDPISGHDNLYWYRRVMGKEIKFLLHFVKESKQDESGMPNNRFLAERTGGTYSTLKVQPAELEDSGVYFCASSQGQGSYEQYFGPGTRLTVT.

The V and J genes are TRBV10-3 and TRBJ1-5; TRBD1 agrees at 10 bases. The CDR3 has 13 amino acids. J gave up 6 bases and V 10 bases, and 6 bases lay outside the gene matches. Germline V CDR1 and CDR2: ENHRY, SYGVKD. CDR3 sequence reads: CATSGTGVQPQHF. In nucleotides, the CDR3 is TGTGCCACCTCCGGGACAGGGGTTCAGCCCCAGCATTTT.

The table lists this clone with a few counts. The chain couples TRBV7-6 to TRBJ1-4; possible D gene TRBD1, 5 bases. With 4 bases removed from V and 5 bases from J, the gap between germline ends came to 14 bases. The CDR3 spans 15 residues. From germline, CDR1 is SGHVS and CDR2 FNYEAQ. The CDR3: CASSSQQGTNEKLFF. As DNA, the CDR3 is TGTGCCAGCAGCTCCCAGCAGGGAACGAATGAAAAACTGTTTTTT.

V gene TRBV10-3 combines with J gene TRBJ2-7; possible D gene TRBD1, 5 bases. The ends were cut back, 4 bases at V and 1 base at J, with 8 bases in the middle. Germline assignment: CDR1 ENHRY and CDR2 SYGVKD. The CDR3 is 13 amino acids. CDR3 in DNA: TGTGCCATCAGTGTCCAGGGATCCTACGAGCAGTACTTC. Translated, it gives CAISVQGSYEQYF.

The chain combines TRBV29-1 with TRBJ2-3; 12 nucleotides line up with TRBD2. J gave up 2 bases and V 6 bases, and 6 bases lay outside the gene matches. The CDR3 is 15 residues long. Germline lookup yields CDR1 SQVTM and CDR2 ANQGSEA. The CDR3 region is CSVSTSGGPTDTQYF. In DNA form, the CDR3 reads TGCAGCGTCTCGACTAGCGGGGGTCCCACAGATACGCAGTATTTT.

The chain joins TRBV13 to TRBJ2-5; unclear D gene. V was pared by 4 bases and J by 2 bases, with 8 bases between. Germline V gene sequence: CDR1 PRHDT, CDR2 FYEKMQ (reference sequence). The CDR3 has 13 amino acids. The CDR3 bases are TGTGCCAGCAGCTACTCCCTACAAGAGACCCAGTACTTC. It encodes CASSYSLQETQYF. The variable domain in full, with the rest retrieved from reference TRBV13 and TRBJ2-5, is AAGVIQSPRHLIKEKRETATLKCYPIPRHDTVYWYQQGPGQDPQFLISFYEKMQSDKGSIPDRFSAQQFSDYHSELNMSSLELGDSALYFCASSYSLQETQYFGPGTRLLVL.

The chain has TRBV3-1 (or the pseudogene TRBV3-2) and TRBJ2-3; the match to TRBD2 covers 11 bases. The CDR3 spans 17 residues. Germline assignment: CDR1 LGHDT and CDR2 YNNKEL (reference sequence). V lost 5 bases to trimming and J lost 0 bases; unmatched junction nucleotides: 7. The CDR3 here is CASSEQRLAGSTDTQYF. CDR3 sequence (DNA): TGTGCCAGCAGCGAGCAGAGACTAGCGGGAAGCACAGATACGCAGTATTTT.

The chain is built from TRBV6-5 and TRBJ1-1; no clear D gene. V was cut by 2 bases and J by 1 base, with 14 bases left in between. CDR1 is MNHEY and CDR2 is SVGAGI in the germline V gene. CDR3 length equals 16 residues. The CDR3 protein is CASSYSSADRNTEAFF. The CDR3 nucleotides are TGTGCCAGCAGTTACAGCTCTGCCGATAGGAACACTGAAGCTTTCTTT.

The V and J genes are TRBV2 and TRBJ2-2; maybe TRBD2 (6 bases). CDR3 size: 15 residues. The germline V and J ends were trimmed by 1 base and 4 bases, with 10 bases remaining between them. The germline V gene encodes CDR1 SNHLY and CDR2 FYNNEI. The CDR3 DNA reads as TGTGCCAGCAGTGAAGGGAGGGCTATCACCGGGGAGCTGTTTTTT. Protein sequence: CASSEGRAITGELFF.

The V and J genes are TRBV7-3 and TRBJ1-6, with D hard to call. The CDR3 contains 15 residues. Trimming pared 5 bases from V and 10 bases from J, leaving 18 bases between. Germline V gene sequence: CDR1 SGHTA, CDR2 FQGTGA. The CDR3 sequence: CASSQFTTSSSPLHF. As DNA, the CDR3 is TGTGCCAGCAGCCAGTTTACTACTTCAAGCTCACCCCTCCACTTT.

This clone was found a few times. The chain links TRBV25-1 to TRBJ1-6; D is unresolved. Germline CDR1 MGHDK, CDR2 SYGVNS. Trimming cost V 1 base and J 0 bases, with 4 bases left between them. This CDR3 contains 15 residues. CDR3 coding DNA: TGTGCCAGCAGTGAATCCGGCTCCTATAATTCACCCCTCCACTTT. The encoded protein is CASSESGSYNSPLHF.

V and J are TRBV28 and TRBJ1-2, with D tentatively TRBD1 (5 bases). Deletions cut 6 bases from V and 4 bases from J, with 12 bases between. This CDR3 has 13 amino acids. Germline loops: CDR1 MDHEN, CDR2 SYDVKM. The CDR3 coding sequence is TGTGCCAGCAGATCCGACAGTAGCTATGGCTACACCTTC. Encoded protein: CASRSDSSYGYTF.

The chain carries TRBV29-1 and TRBJ1-1, with 8 nucleotides matching TRBD1. J gave up 5 bases and V 4 bases, and 9 bases lay outside the gene matches. Germline assignment: CDR1 SQVTM and CDR2 ANQGSEA. The CDR3 contains 14 residues. In DNA form, the CDR3 reads TGCAGCGTTGGAAAGAGACAGGGGAGGACTGAAGCTTTCTTT. Its translation: CSVGKRQGRTEAFF.

This clone has more than one count but fewer than ten. CDR3: CASRQGLAPVTDTQYF. DNA for the CDR3: TGTGCCAGCAGACAAGGACTAGCGCCTGTCACAGATACGCAGTATTTT. J is TRBJ2-3 and V is TRBV5-6; 9 nucleotides align to TRBD2. CDR1 is SGHDT and CDR2 is YYEEEE in the germline V gene. This CDR3 region has 16 residues. Unmatched junction bases numbered 9, after V lost 5 bases and J lost 2 bases.

This chain links TRBV6-1 with TRBJ1-2; 11 nucleotides line up with TRBD1. The CDR3 has 16 residues. V shed 4 bases, J shed 6 bases, and the junction held 10 bases outside the gene matches. The germline V gene encodes CDR1 MNHNS and CDR2 SASEGT. In nucleotides, the CDR3 is TGTGCCAGCAGTGGAATGGGACAGGGGGTCGCCAATGGCTACACCTTC. Translation: CASSGMGQGVANGYTF.

The chain couples TRBV24-1 to TRBJ2-1; TRBD2 matches 7 bases. V lost 9 bases, J lost 5 bases, and 12 bases stayed unmatched. In germline, CDR1 is KGHDR, CDR2 SFDVKD. This CDR3 spans 15 amino acids. In DNA, the CDR3 is TGTGCCACCTCCCAAAGGTACGGGAGGCACAATGAGCAGTTCTTC. As protein: CATSQRYGRHNEQFF.